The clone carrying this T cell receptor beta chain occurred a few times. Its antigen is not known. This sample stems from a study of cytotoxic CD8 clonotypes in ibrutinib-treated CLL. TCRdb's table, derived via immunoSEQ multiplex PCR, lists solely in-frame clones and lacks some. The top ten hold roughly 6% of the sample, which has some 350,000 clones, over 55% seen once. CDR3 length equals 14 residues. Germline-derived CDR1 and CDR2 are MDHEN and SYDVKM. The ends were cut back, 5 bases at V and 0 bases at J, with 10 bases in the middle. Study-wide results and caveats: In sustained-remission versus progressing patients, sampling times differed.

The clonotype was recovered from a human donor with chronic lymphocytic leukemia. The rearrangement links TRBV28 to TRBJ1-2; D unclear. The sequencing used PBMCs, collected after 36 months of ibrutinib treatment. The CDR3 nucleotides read TGTGCCAGCAGTCAAGGACGCCCTAACTATGGCTACACCTTC. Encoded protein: CASSQGRPNYGYTF.